This passage covers 8 T cell receptor beta chains from one sample sequenced in a study of blood T cell repertoires in COVID-19. Here immunoSEQ multiplex PCR was the method, and the copy in TCRdb shows in-frame clones only, minus some. The sample has roughly 250,000 clones; 88% are singletons. The sample was PBMCs or T cells enriched from blood (not recorded which). These receptor sequences come from a woman aged 45 to 65 who had recovered from COVID-19.

The chain links TRBV6-5 to TRBJ1-2; D might be TRBD1 (6 bases). This CDR3 is built from 15 residues. Trimming took off 6 bases at V and 3 bases at J, with 17 bases between the two ends. Per germline, CDR1 MNHEY and CDR2 SVGAGI. The CDR3 loop reads CASRYRKGDHYGYTF. CDR3 nucleotide sequence: TGTGCCAGCAGGTACCGGAAGGGGGATCACTATGGCTACACCTTC.

The V call is TRBV19, the J call TRBJ1-5; 9 nucleotides line up with TRBD1. The CDR3 covers 18 residues. Germline trimming cut 5 bases from V and 0 bases from J; bases unmatched to any gene: 11. Germline V gene lookup returns CDR1 LNHDA and CDR2 SQIVND (reference sequence). In nucleotides, the CDR3 is TGTGCCAGTAGTGAGCGGGACAGGGATCCTTATAGCAATCAGCCCCAGCATTTT. Protein sequence: CASSERDRDPYSNQPQHF.

The V and J genes are TRBV4-1 and TRBJ2-3, with TRBD2 matching over 14 bases. The V and J ends lost 0 bases and 0 bases, in that order; junction bases with no gene match: 8. The CDR3 consists of 20 residues. CDR1 is MGHRA and CDR2 is YSYEKL in the germline V gene. CDR3 DNA sequence: TGCGCCAGCAGCCAAGATTTGGGACTAGCGGGGGTGTCTAGCACAGATACGCAGTATTTT. Translating it yields CASSQDLGLAGVSSTDTQYF.

This clone has a handful of counts. The chain combines TRBV4-2 with TRBJ1-2; D not resolved. Trimming left V 0 bases short and J 7 bases short, with 15 bases between. The CDR3 covers 15 residues. Germline-derived CDR1 and CDR2 are LGHNA and YNFKEQ. CDR3 protein: CASSQDPPTSGGYTF. The DNA for the CDR3 is TGTGCCAGCAGCCAAGATCCCCCCACCTCGGGTGGCTACACCTTC.

This clone was counted a few times. The chain carries TRBV5-6 and TRBJ2-1; TRBD2 matches at 14 bases. V gave up 4 bases and J gave up 10 bases; unmatched junction bases: 13. CDR1 and CDR2 from the germline V gene are SGHDT and YYEEEE. The CDR3 is made up of 17 amino acids. CDR3 amino acids: CASSMGLAGVVGSEQFF. The DNA of the CDR3 is TGTGCCAGCAGCATGGGACTAGCGGGAGTGGTCGGGTCCGAGCAGTTCTTC.

The chain employs TRBV7-8 and TRBJ2-7, with a possible D match to TRBD1 (5 bases). Germline V gene sequence: CDR1 SGHVS, CDR2 FQNEAQ. The CDR3 extends over 15 amino acids. V was clipped by 2 bases and J by 0 bases, with 11 bases between them. CDR3 region: CASSLLTGGSYEQYF. CDR3 DNA: TGTGCCAGCAGCTTACTAACAGGCGGCTCCTACGAGCAGTACTTC.

The chain joins TRBV27 to TRBJ1-5, with D hard to call. The length of the CDR3 is 16 residues. V was cut by 2 bases and J by 7 bases, with 18 bases left in between. Looked up from germline, CDR1 is MNHEY and CDR2 is SMNVEV (reference sequence). In nucleotides, the CDR3 is TGTGCCAGCAGTTTAAAGTTTGAGCAGGCGGGCCAGCCCCAGCATTTT. It is translated as CASSLKFEQAGQPQHF.

The chain has TRBV28 and TRBJ2-5; D may be TRBD2 (6 bases). CDR1 is MDHEN, CDR2 SYDVKM, per germline. This CDR3 is built from 14 residues. Trimming cost V 7 bases and J 2 bases, with 14 bases left between them. CDR3 sequence: CASNSRELQETQYF. The CDR3 nucleotides read TGTGCCAGCAACTCACGGGAGCTTCAAGAGACCCAGTACTTC. The entire variable domain, with the rest obtained from reference TRBV28 and TRBJ2-5, is as follows: DVKVTQSSRYLVKRTGEKVFLECVQDMDHENMFWYRQDPGLGLRLIYFSYDVKMKEKGDIPEGYSVSREKKERFSLILESASTNQTSMYLCASNSRELQETQYFGPGTRLLVL.